This entry lists 14 T cell receptor beta chains sequenced from one sample in a study. One entry per CDR3 protein, called by TCRdb with MiXCR from the 5' RACE reads. The table records some 45,000 distinct CDR3 sequences, roughly 28% of them present only once. Sequencing was performed on naive CD4+ T cells sorted from blood. The subset was: naive CD4+ T cells, CD4+CD45RA+CD25-. Every receptor here comes from a female donor with breast cancer.

CDR3 bases: TGCAGTGCTAGAGATCGTTTCTCTGGAAACACCATATATTTT. Its translation: CSARDRFSGNTIYF. V gene TRBV20-1 combines with J gene TRBJ1-3, with D unclear. The CDR3 runs 14 residues. The germline V gene encodes CDR1 DFQATT and CDR2 SNEGSKA (reference sequence). The V and J ends lost 0 bases and 0 bases respectively, with 6 bases between them.

This chain joins TRBV19 and TRBJ1-2; TRBD1 might be the D (5 bases). The CDR3 has 14 residues. V lost 3 bases and J 7 bases, leaving 15 bases between the germline ends. Germline V lookup: CDR1 LNHDA, CDR2 SQIVND (reference sequence). The CDR3 DNA reads as TGTGCCAGTAGTATTCCCGGTGCAGGGCTTGGCTACACCTTC. Its translation: CASSIPGAGLGYTF. Full variable domain (outside the CDR3, taken from reference TRBV19 and TRBJ1-2): DGGITQSPKYLFRKEGQNVTLSCEQNLNHDAMYWYRQDPGQGLRLIYYSQIVNDFQKGDIAEGYSVSREKKESFPLTVTSAQKNPTAFYLCASSIPGAGLGYTFGSGTRLTVV.

The rearrangement links TRBV3-1 to TRBJ2-7; D gene ambiguous. The germline CDR1 and CDR2 sequences are LGHDT and YNNKEL (reference sequence). The germline V and J ends were trimmed by 1 base and 6 bases, with 4 bases remaining between them. The CDR3 spans 11 residues. CDR3: CASSQGAEQYF. For the CDR3, the DNA is TGTGCCAGCAGCCAAGGGGCCGAGCAGTACTTC.

The rearrangement joins TRBV30 to TRBJ2-3; no clear D gene. Germline loops: CDR1 GTSNPN, CDR2 SVGIG (reference sequence). This CDR3 region has 13 residues. V gave up 3 bases and J gave up 2 bases, with 9 bases separating them. CDR3 region: CAWSSGFTDTQYF. CDR3 nucleotide sequence: TGTGCCTGGAGCTCTGGGTTCACAGATACGCAGTATTTT.

This clonotype showed up just a few times. The chain combines TRBV15 with TRBJ2-1; no clear D gene. The V and J ends lost 4 bases and 10 bases respectively, with 11 bases between them. CDR1 is LNHNV and CDR2 is YYDKDF in the germline V gene (reference sequence). CDR3 length equals 12 residues. This CDR3 reads CATSMSGREQFF. As DNA, the CDR3 is TGTGCCACCAGCATGTCCGGCCGCGAGCAGTTCTTC.

This clonotype appeared a few times. The J gene is TRBJ2-1, the V gene TRBV27, with unresolved D. From germline, CDR1 is MNHEY and CDR2 SMNVEV (reference sequence). V was shortened by 7 bases and J by 14 bases, with 21 bases between the two germline ends. The CDR3 has 13 residues. The CDR3 here is CASMASGLENEFF. The CDR3 DNA reads as TGTGCCAGCATGGCATCGGGTCTAGAGAATGAGTTCTTC.

This sequence joins TRBV6-1 and TRBJ2-7, with D tentatively TRBD1 or TRBD2 (7 bases each). The ends were cut back, 6 bases at V and 2 bases at J, with 17 bases in the middle. CDR3 length equals 15 residues. Germline CDR1 and CDR2: MNHNS and SASEGT. The CDR3 DNA follows: TGTGCCAGCAGAAAAGGGGGGGACAGTCCCTACGAGCAGTACTTC. Its translation: CASRKGGDSPYEQYF.

This clonotype was found many times. The J gene is TRBJ2-1, the V gene TRBV20-1; D gene ambiguous. The CDR3 contains 13 residues. The ends were cut back, 6 bases at V and 8 bases at J, with 17 bases in the middle. Germline V gives CDR1 DFQATT, CDR2 SNEGSKA (reference sequence). CDR3 region: CSAKYSTGDEQFF. As DNA, the CDR3 is TGCAGTGCCAAGTACTCCACCGGAGATGAGCAGTTCTTC.

This chain links TRBV20-1 with TRBJ1-5, with D hard to call. In germline, CDR1 is DFQATT, CDR2 SNEGSKA (reference sequence). V was clipped by 6 bases and J by 2 bases, with 11 bases between them. CDR3 size: 13 residues. The CDR3 DNA sequence: TGCAGTGCCGGAGCGGGAGGCAATCAGCCCCAGCATTTT. Translating it yields CSAGAGGNQPQHF.

This clonotype has just a few counts. The V call is TRBV28, the J call TRBJ2-1; the match to TRBD2 covers 11 bases. The germline V gene has CDR1 MDHEN and CDR2 SYDVKM. This CDR3 region has 17 residues. The V and J ends lost 4 bases and 8 bases, in that order; junction bases with no gene match: 13. The CDR3 nucleotides are TGTGCCAGCAGTTGGGGGGATAGACTAGCGGGAAGGGATGAGCAGTTCTTC. This codes for CASSWGDRLAGRDEQFF.

This clonotype turned up a few times. The CDR3 loop reads CASSLWTGGSSYNSPLHF. CDR3 bases: TGTGCCAGCAGTCTTTGGACAGGGGGCTCCTCCTATAATTCACCCCTCCACTTT. The chain couples TRBV12-3 or TRBV12-4 to TRBJ1-6; 11 bases map to TRBD1. V was pared by 5 bases and J by 0 bases, with 6 bases of the junction left unmatched. The CDR3 has 18 residues.

J is TRBJ2-2 and V is TRBV4-1, with 10 bases aligning to TRBD1. After removal of 8 bases from V and 3 bases from J, the junction contained 9 bases not matched to a gene. CDR1 is MGHRA and CDR2 is YSYEKL in the germline V gene. This CDR3 spans 16 amino acids. Here the CDR3 DNA reads TGCGCCAGCGGGGCCGGGGGGACAGGGGACACCGGGGAGCTGTTTTTT. Protein product: CASGAGGTGDTGELFF.

In this sample, this clonotype turned up many times. CDR3 residues: CASSQPGGTTEAFF. CDR3 bases: TGTGCCAGCAGCCAACCAGGGGGCACGACTGAAGCTTTCTTT. V usage is TRBV3-1 and J usage is TRBJ1-1, with 8 bases identical to TRBD1. The CDR3 length is 14 residues. The J segment lost 5 bases and the V segment lost 2 bases, leaving 4 bases of the junction unmatched. The germline gives CDR1 LGHDT, CDR2 YNNKEL (reference sequence).

This clonotype occurred a few times. The rearrangement links TRBV6-5 to TRBJ1-6; D is possibly TRBD1 (6 bases). V was cut by 6 bases and J by 9 bases, with 15 bases left in between. There are 14 residues in the CDR3. CDR1 and CDR2 (germline): MNHEY, SVGAGI. CDR3 DNA sequence: TGTGCCAGCAGCCTTCCAGGGGATGGTTCACCCCTCCACTTT. This encodes CASSLPGDGSPLHF.